The T cell receptor beta chain described here comes from a study of blood T cell repertoires in COVID-19. Study details: Samples representing acute and convalescent COVID-19 were sourced from the United States, Italy and Spain.

This clone came up once. Those enrolled in Seattle joined during active infection and were followed longitudinally afterward. Under the authors' procedure: Counts of nucleated cells, estimated from reference gene primer amplification, were obtained. Produced via immunoSEQ multiplex PCR; TCRdb's table is partial and in-frame only. V, J and clone size are taken as reported in that table, and D and trimming were inferred from the DNA itself. The table includes under 200,000 clones, around 85% detected once. The germline CDR1 and CDR2 sequences are LGHNA and YSLEER. The CDR3 length is 14 residues. Losses at the gene ends were 0 bases for V and 7 bases for J; bases not matched to a gene: 3.

This sequence joins TRBV4-3 and TRBJ2-1, with TRBD2 matching 7 bases. The sample taken for sequencing was peripheral blood. This receptor was obtained from a woman aged 60-75 years with COVID-19, enrolled during active disease. CDR3 nucleotides: TGCGCCAGCAGCCAAGACGGACTAGTAAATGAGCAGTTCTTC. Amino acid sequence: CASSQDGLVNEQFF.